The T cell receptor (beta chain) under discussion was sequenced for a study of human T cells and chemical hapten exposure. The CDR3 sequence is 13 residues long. The germline V and J ends were trimmed by 5 bases and 4 bases, with 11 bases remaining between them. Time point described: pre-sensitization, week 0. Treatment described: therapeutic diphenylcyclopropenone sensitization with weekly scalp DPC. The authors' total RNA extraction used unfractionated whole blood. TCRdb independently ran MiXCR on the RACE reads; one entry per CDR3 protein. The data show approximately 50,000 distinct CDR3 sequences, more than 9% seen once. This clonotype appeared many times.

This sequence was found in a woman aged 30 to 39 with alopecia areata. Some clones in this sample may be carry-over from other donors' samples. The source was whole blood, collected in connection with sensitization to the hapten diphenylcyclopropenone (DPC). This chain connects TRBV12-3 or TRBV12-4 to TRBJ2-5; TRBD1 or TRBD2 may be the D gene (5 bases each). Written as DNA, the CDR3 is TGTGCCAGCAGTACCGGGGCTGGAGAGACCCAGTACTTC. Encoded protein: CASSTGAGETQYF.